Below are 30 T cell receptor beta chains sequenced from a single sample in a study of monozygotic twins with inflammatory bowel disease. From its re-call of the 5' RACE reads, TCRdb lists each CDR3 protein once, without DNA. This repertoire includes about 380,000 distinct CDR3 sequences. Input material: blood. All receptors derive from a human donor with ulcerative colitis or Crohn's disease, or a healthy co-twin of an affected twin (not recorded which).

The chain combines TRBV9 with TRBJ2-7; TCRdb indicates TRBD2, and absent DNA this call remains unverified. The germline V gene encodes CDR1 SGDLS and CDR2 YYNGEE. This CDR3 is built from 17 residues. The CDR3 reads CASSPGLAGGSSYEQYF.

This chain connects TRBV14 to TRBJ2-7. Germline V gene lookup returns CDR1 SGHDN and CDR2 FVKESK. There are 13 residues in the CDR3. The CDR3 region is CASSQDRRGEQYF.

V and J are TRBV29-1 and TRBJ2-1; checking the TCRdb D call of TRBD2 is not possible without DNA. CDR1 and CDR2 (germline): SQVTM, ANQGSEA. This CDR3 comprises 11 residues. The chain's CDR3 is CSVELAGEQFF.

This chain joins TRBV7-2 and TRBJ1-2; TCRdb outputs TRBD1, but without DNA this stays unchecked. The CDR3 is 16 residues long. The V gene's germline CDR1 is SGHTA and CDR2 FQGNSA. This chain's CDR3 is CASSLQIGQEGYGYTF.

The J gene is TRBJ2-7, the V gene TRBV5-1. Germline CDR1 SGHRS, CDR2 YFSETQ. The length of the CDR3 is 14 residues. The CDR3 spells CASSPDTYTYEQYF.

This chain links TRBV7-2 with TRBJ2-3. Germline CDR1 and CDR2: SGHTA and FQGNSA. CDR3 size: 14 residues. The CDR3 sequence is CASSLGGSSDTQYF.

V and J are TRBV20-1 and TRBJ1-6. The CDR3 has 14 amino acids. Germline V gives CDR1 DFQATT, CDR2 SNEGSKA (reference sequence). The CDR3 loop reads CSATRRYYNSPLHF.

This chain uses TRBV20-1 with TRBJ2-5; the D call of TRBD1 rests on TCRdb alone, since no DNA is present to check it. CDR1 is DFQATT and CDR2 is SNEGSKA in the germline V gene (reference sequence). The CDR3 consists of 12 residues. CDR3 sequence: CSASGGWETQYF.

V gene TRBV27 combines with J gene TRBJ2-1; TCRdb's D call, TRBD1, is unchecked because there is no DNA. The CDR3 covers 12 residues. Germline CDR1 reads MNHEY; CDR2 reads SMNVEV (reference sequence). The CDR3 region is CASSFSGIRQFF.

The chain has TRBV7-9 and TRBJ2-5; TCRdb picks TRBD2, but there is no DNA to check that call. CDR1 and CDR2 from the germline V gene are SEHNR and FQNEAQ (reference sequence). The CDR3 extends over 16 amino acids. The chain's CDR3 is CASSLGLAALQETQYF.

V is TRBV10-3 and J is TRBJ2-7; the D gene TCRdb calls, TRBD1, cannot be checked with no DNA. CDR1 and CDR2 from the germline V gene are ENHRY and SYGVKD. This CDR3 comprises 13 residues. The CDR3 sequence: CAISVYGGYEQYF.

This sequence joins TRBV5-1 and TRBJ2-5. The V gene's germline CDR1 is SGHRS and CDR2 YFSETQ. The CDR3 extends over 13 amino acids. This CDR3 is CASSVGPQETQYF.

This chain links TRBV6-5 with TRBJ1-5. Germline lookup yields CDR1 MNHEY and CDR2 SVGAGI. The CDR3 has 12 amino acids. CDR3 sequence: CASRNWAGPWHF.

This chain's CDR3 is CASSPLITYEQYF. The chain couples TRBV27 to TRBJ2-7. The length of the CDR3 is 13 residues. Germline V CDR1 and CDR2: MNHEY, SMNVEV (reference sequence).

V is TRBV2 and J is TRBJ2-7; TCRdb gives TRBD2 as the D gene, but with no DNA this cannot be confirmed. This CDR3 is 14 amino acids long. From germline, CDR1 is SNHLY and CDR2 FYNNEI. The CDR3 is CASSPSGGYYEQYF.

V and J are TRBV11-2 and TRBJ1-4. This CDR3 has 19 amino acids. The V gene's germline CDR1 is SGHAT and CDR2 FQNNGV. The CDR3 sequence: CASSLVPQGGGRHNEKLFF.

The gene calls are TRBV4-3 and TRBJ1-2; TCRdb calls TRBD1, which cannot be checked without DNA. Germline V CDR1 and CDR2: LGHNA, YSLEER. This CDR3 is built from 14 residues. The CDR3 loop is CASSQDSGVYGYTF.

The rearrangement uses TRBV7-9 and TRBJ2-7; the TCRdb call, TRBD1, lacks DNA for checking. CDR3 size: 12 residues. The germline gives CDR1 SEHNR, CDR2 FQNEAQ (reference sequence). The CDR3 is CASTPLSYEQYF.

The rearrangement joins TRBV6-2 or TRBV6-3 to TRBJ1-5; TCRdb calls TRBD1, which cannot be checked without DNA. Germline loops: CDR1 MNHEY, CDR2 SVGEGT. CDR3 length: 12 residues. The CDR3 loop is CASNRGDSPQHF.

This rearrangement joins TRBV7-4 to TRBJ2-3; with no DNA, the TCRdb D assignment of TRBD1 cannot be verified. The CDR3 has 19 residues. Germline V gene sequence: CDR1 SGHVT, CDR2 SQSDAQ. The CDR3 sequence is CASSSAPPGTVVKGLTQYF.

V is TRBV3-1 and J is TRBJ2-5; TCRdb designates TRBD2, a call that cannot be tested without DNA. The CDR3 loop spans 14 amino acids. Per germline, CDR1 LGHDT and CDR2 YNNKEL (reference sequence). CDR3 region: CASSKWGLAETQYF.

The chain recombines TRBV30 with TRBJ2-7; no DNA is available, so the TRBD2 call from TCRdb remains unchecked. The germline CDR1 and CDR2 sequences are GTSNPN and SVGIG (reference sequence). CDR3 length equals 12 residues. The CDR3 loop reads CACRALTYEQYF.

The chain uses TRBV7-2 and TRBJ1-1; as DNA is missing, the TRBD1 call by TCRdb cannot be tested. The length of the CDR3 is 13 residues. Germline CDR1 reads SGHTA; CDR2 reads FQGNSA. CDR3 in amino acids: CASNRDRDTEAFF.

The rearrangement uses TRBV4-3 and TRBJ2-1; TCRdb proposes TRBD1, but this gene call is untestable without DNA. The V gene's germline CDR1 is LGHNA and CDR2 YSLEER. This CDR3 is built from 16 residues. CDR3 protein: CASSHSRRLRYNEQFF.

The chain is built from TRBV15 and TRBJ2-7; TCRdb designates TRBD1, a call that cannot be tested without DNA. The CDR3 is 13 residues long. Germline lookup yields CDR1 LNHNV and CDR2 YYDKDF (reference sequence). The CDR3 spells CATSRGEGSEQYF.

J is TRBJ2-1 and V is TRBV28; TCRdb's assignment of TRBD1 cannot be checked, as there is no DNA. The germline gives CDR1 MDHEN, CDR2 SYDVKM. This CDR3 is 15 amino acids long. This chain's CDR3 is CASLPGQGNYNDQFF.

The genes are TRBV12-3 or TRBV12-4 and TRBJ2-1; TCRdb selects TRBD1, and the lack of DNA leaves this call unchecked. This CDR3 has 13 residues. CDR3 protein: CASSLSPGLEQFF.

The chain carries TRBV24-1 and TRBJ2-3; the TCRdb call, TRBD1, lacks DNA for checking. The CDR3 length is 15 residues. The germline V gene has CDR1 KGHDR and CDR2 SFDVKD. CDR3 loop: CATSDRHRGTDTQYF.

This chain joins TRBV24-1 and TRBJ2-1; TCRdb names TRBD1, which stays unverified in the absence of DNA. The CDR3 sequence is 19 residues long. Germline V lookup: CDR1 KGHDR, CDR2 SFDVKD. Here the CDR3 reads CATSDLGTGYSAGYNEQFF.

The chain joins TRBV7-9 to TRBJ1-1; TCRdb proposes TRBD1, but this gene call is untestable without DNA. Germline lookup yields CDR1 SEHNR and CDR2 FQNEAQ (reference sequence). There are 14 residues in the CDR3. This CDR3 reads CASSTGGTNTEAFF.